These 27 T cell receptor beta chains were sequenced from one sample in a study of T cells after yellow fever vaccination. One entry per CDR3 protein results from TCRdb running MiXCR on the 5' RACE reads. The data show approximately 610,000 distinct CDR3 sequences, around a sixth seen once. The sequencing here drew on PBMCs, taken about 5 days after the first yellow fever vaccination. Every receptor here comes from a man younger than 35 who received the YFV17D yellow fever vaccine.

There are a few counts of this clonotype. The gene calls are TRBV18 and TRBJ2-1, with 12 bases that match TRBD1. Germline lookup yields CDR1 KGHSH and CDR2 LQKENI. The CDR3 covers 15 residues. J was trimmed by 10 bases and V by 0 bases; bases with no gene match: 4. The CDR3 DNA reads TGTGCCAGCTCACCACCGGGACAGGGGGCTGGGGAGCAGTTCTTC. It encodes CASSPPGQGAGEQFF.

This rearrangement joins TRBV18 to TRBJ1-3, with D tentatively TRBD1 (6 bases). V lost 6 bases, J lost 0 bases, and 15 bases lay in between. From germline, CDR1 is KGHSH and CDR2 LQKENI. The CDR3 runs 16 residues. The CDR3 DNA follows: TGTGCCAGCTCGTCAGGAGGGGGGAGCTCTGGAAACACCATATATTTT. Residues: CASSSGGGSSGNTIYF. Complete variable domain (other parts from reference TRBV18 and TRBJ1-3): NAGVMQNPRHLVRRRGQEARLRCSPMKGHSHVYWYRQLPEEGLKFMVYLQKENIIDESGMPKERFSAEFPKEGPSILRIQQVVRGDSAAYFCASSSGGGSSGNTIYFGEGSWLTVV.

CDR3 nucleotides: TGTGCCACCAGTGATTTAGCGGGGGGCCGCGATGAGCAGTTCTTC. This translates into CATSDLAGGRDEQFF. V usage is TRBV24-1 and J usage is TRBJ2-1, with 9 nucleotides matching TRBD2. CDR3 length equals 15 residues. V dropped 1 base and J dropped 8; count of bases not matched to a gene: 5. Germline lookup yields CDR1 KGHDR and CDR2 SFDVKD.

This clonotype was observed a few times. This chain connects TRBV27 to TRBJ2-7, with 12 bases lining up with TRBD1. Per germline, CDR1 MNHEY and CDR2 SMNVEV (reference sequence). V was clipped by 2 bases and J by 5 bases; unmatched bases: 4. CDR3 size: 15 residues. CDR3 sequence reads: CASSLTGTGGHEQYF. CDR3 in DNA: TGTGCCAGCAGTTTAACCGGGACAGGGGGCCACGAGCAGTACTTC.

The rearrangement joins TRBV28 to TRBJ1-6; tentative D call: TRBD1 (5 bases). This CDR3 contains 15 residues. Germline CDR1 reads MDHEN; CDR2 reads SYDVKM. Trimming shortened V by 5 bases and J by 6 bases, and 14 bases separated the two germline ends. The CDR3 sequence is CASSPPGRINSPLHF. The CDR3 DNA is TGTGCCAGCAGTCCCCCGGGGCGGATTAATTCACCCCTCCACTTT.

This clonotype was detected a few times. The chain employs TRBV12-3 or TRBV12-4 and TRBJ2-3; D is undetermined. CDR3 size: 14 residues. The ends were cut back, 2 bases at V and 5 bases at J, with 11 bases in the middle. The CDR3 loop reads CASSLNGLEDTQYF. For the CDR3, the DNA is TGTGCCAGCAGTTTAAACGGCCTAGAAGATACGCAGTATTTT.

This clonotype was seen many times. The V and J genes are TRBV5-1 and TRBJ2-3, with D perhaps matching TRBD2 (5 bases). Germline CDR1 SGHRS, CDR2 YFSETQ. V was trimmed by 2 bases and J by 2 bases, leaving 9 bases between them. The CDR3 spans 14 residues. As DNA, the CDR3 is TGCGCCAGCAGCTTTAGCGAAACCACAGATACGCAGTATTTT. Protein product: CASSFSETTDTQYF.

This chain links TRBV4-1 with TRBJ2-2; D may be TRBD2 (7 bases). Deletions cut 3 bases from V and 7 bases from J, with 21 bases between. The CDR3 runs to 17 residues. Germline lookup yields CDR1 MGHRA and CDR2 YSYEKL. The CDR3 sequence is CASSQDRRVGGDGELFF. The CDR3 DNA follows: TGCGCCAGCAGCCAGGACCGCCGTGTAGGGGGGGACGGGGAGCTGTTTTTT.

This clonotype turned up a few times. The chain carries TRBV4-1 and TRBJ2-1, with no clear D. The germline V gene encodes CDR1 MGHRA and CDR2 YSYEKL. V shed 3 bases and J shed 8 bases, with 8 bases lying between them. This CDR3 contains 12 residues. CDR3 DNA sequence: TGCGCCAGCAGCCATCCTTGGGATGAGCAGTTCTTC. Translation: CASSHPWDEQFF.

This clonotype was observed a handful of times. CDR3 protein: CASSRTGKVNQPQHF. In DNA, the CDR3 is TGTGCCAGTAGCCGGACAGGGAAGGTCAATCAGCCCCAGCATTTT. The genes are TRBV19 and TRBJ1-5; 8 bases map to TRBD1. Germline lookup yields CDR1 LNHDA and CDR2 SQIVND (reference sequence). This CDR3 is built from 15 residues. V shed 6 bases and J 3 bases; nucleotides not matched to a gene: 7.

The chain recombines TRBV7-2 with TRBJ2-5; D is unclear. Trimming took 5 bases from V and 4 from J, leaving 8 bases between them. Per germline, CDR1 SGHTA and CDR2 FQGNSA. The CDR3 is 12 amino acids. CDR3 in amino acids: CASSDGLETQYF. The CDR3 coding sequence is TGTGCCAGCAGCGACGGCCTAGAGACCCAGTACTTC.

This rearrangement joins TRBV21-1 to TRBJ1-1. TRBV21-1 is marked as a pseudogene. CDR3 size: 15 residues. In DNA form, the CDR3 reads TGTGCCAGCAGCGACCAGGACTCTAAGAACACTGAAGCTTTCTTT. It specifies CASSDQDSKNTEAFF.

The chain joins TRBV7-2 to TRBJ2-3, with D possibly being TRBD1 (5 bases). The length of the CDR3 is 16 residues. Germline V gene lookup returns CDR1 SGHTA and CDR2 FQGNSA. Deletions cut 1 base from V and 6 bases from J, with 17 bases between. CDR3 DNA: TGTGCCAGCAGCTTAGAAAGGGGCGCTTGGGGTGATACGCAGTATTTT. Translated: CASSLERGAWGDTQYF.

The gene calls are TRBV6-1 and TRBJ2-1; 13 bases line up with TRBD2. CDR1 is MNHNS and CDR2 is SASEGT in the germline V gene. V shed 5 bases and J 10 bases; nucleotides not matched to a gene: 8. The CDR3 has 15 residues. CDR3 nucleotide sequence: TGTGCCAGCAGTCAAACTAGCGGGGGGGCTTGGGAGCAGTTCTTC. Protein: CASSQTSGGAWEQFF.

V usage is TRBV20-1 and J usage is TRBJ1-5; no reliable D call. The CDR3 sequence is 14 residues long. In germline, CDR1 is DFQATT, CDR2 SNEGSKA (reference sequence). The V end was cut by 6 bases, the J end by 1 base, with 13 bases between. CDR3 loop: CSALRERSNQPQHF. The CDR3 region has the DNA TGCAGTGCCCTAAGGGAAAGGAGCAATCAGCCCCAGCATTTT.

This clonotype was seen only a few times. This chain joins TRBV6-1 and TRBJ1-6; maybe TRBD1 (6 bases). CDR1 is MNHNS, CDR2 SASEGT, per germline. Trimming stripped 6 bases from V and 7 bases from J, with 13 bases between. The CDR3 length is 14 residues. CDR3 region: CASSPGGPNSPLHF. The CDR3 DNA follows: TGTGCCAGCAGCCCCGGGGGCCCCAATTCACCCCTCCACTTT.

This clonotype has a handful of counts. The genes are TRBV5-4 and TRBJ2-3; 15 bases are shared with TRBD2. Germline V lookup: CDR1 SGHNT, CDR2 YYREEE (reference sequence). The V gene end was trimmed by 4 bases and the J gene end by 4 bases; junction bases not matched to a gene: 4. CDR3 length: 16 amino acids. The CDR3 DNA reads TGTGCCAGCAGCACCGGGACTAGCGGGGGGCCAGATACGCAGTATTTT. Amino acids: CASSTGTSGGPDTQYF.

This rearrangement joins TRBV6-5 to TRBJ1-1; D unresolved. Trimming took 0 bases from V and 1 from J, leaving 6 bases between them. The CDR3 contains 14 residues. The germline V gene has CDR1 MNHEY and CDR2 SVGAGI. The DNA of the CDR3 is TGTGCCAGCAGTTACTCTCAAACGAACACTGAAGCTTTCTTT. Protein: CASSYSQTNTEAFF.

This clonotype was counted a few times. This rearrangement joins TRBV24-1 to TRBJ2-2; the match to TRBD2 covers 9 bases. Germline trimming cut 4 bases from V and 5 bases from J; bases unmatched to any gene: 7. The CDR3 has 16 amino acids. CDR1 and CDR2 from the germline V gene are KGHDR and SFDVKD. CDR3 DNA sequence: TGTGCCACCAGTGACCCGCTAGCGGGGAGTACCGGGGAGCTGTTTTTT. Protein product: CATSDPLAGSTGELFF.

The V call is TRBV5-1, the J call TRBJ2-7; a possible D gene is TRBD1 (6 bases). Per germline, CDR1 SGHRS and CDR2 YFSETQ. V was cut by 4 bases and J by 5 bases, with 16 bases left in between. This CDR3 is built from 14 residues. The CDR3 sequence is CASSAIRTDNEQYF. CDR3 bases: TGCGCCAGCAGCGCAATAAGGACAGACAACGAGCAGTACTTC. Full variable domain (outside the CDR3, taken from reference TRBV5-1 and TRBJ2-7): KAGVTQTPRYLIKTRGQQVTLSCSPISGHRSVSWYQQTPGQGLQFLFEYFSETQRNKGNFPGRFSGRQFSNSRSEMNVSTLELGDSALYLCASSAIRTDNEQYFGPGTRLTVT.

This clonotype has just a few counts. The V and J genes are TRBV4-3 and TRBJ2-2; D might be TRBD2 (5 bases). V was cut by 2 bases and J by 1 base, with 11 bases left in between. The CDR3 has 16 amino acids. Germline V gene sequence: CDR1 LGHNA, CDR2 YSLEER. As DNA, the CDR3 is TGCGCCAGCAGCCAATGGGCCCGGGAGAACACCGGGGAGCTGTTTTTT. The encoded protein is CASSQWARENTGELFF.

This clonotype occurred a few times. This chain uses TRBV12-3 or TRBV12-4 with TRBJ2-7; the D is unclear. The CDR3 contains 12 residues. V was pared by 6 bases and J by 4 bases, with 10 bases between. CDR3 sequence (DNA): TGTGCCAGCAGCCATGGGGTATACGAGCAGTACTTC. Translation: CASSHGVYEQYF.

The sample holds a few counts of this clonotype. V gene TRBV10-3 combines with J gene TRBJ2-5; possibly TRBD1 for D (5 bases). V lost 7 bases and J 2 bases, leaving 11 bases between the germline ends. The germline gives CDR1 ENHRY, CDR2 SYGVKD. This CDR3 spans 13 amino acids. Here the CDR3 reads CAIMKGLQETQYF. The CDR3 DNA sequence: TGTGCCATCATGAAGGGGTTACAAGAGACCCAGTACTTC.

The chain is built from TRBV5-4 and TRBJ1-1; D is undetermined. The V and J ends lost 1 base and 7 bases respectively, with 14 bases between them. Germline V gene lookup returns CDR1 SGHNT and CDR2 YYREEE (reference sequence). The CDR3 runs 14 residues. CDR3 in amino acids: CASSLFEGFGEAFF. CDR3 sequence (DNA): TGTGCCAGCAGCTTGTTCGAAGGGTTTGGTGAAGCTTTCTTT.

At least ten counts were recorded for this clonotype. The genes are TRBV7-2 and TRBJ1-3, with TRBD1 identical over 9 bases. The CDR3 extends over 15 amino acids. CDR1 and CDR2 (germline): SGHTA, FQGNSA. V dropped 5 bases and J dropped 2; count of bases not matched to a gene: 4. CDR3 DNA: TGTGCCAGCAGCGCAACAGGGGGCCCTGGAAACACCATATATTTT. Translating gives CASSATGGPGNTIYF. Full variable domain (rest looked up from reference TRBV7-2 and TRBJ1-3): GAGVSQSPSNKVTEKGKDVELRCDPISGHTALYWYRQSLGQGLEFLIYFQGNSAPDKSGLPSDRFSAERTGGSVSTLTIQRTQQEDSAVYLCASSATGGPGNTIYFGEGSWLTVV.

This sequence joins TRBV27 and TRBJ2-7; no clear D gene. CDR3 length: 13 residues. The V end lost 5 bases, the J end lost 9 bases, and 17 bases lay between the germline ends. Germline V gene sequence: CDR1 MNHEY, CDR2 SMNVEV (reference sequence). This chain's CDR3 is CASSPHSGEWQYV. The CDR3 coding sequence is TGTGCCAGCAGTCCACACTCAGGAGAATGGCAGTACGTC.

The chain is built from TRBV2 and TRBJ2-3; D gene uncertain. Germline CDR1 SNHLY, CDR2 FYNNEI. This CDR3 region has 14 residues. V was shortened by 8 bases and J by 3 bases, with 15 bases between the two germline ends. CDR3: CASRRFLGTDTQYF. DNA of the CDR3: TGTGCCAGCCGACGGTTTCTAGGTACAGATACGCAGTATTTT.